Presented here are 14 T cell receptor beta chains from one specimen sequenced in a study of blood T cell repertoires in COVID-19. The repertoire was sequenced with immunoSEQ multiplex PCR; TCRdb's copy has only in-frame clones and lacks some. Of more than 100,000 clones listed, approximately 80% are singletons. Source material: peripheral blood. The receptors stem from an elderly woman with acute or convalescent COVID-19.

This chain connects TRBV27 to TRBJ2-3; 7 nucleotides align to TRBD2. Trimming cost V 8 bases and J 6 bases; bases outside gene matches: 14. From germline, CDR1 is MNHEY and CDR2 SMNVEV (reference sequence). The CDR3 sequence is 15 residues long. The DNA for the CDR3 is TGTGCCAGCCGCCGGGGAGGGCTGGGTTTGGATACGCAGTATTTT. Its protein product is CASRRGGLGLDTQYF.

This chain uses TRBV6-1 with TRBJ2-5, with 7 positions matching TRBD1. Trimming took 3 bases from V and 5 from J; bases not matched to a gene: 6. Germline lookup yields CDR1 MNHNS and CDR2 SASEGT. The CDR3 contains 14 residues. The DNA of the CDR3 is TGTGCCAGCAGTGAGGCAGGGGGTTGGGAGACCCAGTACTTC. Translation: CASSEAGGWETQYF.

J is TRBJ1-1 and V is TRBV7-8; no definite D call. V was pared by 3 bases and J by 0 bases, with 11 bases between. This CDR3 has 15 amino acids. CDR1 is SGHVS, CDR2 FQNEAQ, per germline. In DNA, the CDR3 is TGTGCCAGCAGCTTTCCCCCACAATTGAACACTGAAGCTTTCTTT. This encodes CASSFPPQLNTEAFF.

The rearrangement links TRBV7-2 to TRBJ2-1; 9 bases are shared with TRBD2. Germline CDR1 SGHTA, CDR2 FQGNSA. This CDR3 has 12 residues. V lost 5 bases, J lost 12 bases, and 5 bases stayed unmatched. The CDR3 bases are TGTGCCAGCAGCCCTCCAGCGGGGGGGCAGTTCTTC. This codes for CASSPPAGGQFF. The full variable domain, its missing parts supplied by reference TRBV7-2 and TRBJ2-1, is GAGVSQSPSNKVTEKGKDVELRCDPISGHTALYWYRQSLGQGLEFLIYFQGNSAPDKSGLPSDRFSAERTGGSVSTLTIQRTQQEDSAVYLCASSPPAGGQFFGPGTRLTVL.

This clone was seen only a few times. The rearrangement joins TRBV2 to TRBJ2-1, with TRBD2 matching over 7 bases. The junction had 7 bases not matched to a gene; V was cut back by 6 bases and J by 5 bases. Germline CDR1 and CDR2: SNHLY and FYNNEI. The CDR3 contains 14 residues. CDR3: CASRNLAVNNEQFF. CDR3 nucleotides: TGTGCCAGCAGGAATCTAGCGGTCAACAATGAGCAGTTCTTC.

CDR3 region: CASSPLQNTEAFF. The CDR3 DNA follows: TGTGCCAGCAGCCCCTTACAGAACACTGAAGCTTTCTTT. This chain links TRBV9 with TRBJ1-1; D gene ambiguous. V gave up 4 bases and J gave up 1 base, with 8 bases separating them. Germline V lookup: CDR1 SGDLS, CDR2 YYNGEE. This CDR3 contains 13 residues.

For the CDR3, the DNA is TGTGCCAGTAGTGTCCAGGGGGCGAGCTATGGCTACACCTTC. Its protein is CASSVQGASYGYTF. The chain joins TRBV19 to TRBJ1-2, with 8 bases aligning to TRBD1. CDR1 and CDR2 (germline): LNHDA, SQIVND (reference sequence). The CDR3 extends over 14 amino acids. J was trimmed by 4 bases and V by 5 bases; bases with no gene match: 6.

V and J are TRBV11-2 and TRBJ2-3; 8 bases line up with TRBD2. This CDR3 has 16 amino acids. The germline CDR1 and CDR2 sequences are SGHAT and FQNNGV. V trimming: 1 base; J trimming: 6 bases; junction bases outside the gene matches: 9. CDR3: CASSLVLGASGDTQYF. CDR3 DNA: TGTGCCAGCAGCTTAGTTCTGGGGGCTAGCGGGGATACGCAGTATTTT.

The chain carries TRBV3-1 (or the pseudogene TRBV3-2) and TRBJ1-2; 7 positions agree with TRBD1. Trimming removed 0 bases from V and 4 bases from J; junction bases left unmatched: 8. Germline CDR1 LGHDT, CDR2 YNNKEL (reference sequence). The CDR3 loop spans 16 amino acids. This CDR3 is CASSQEGTDQSYGYTF. The CDR3 DNA reads as TGTGCCAGCAGCCAAGAGGGGACAGACCAATCCTATGGCTACACCTTC.

The chain links TRBV18 to TRBJ2-5; D not resolved. The V end was cut by 7 bases, the J end by 5 bases, with 11 bases between. The CDR3 consists of 12 residues. Germline V gene lookup returns CDR1 KGHSH and CDR2 LQKENI. CDR3 amino acids: CASFAARETQYF. The CDR3 DNA reads as TGTGCCAGCTTCGCAGCGAGGGAGACCCAGTACTTC.

The chain couples TRBV6-5 to TRBJ1-5; TRBD1 agrees at 7 bases. Germline CDR1 and CDR2: MNHEY and SVGAGI. The CDR3 has 13 residues. Trimming took 5 bases from V and 5 from J; bases not matched to a gene: 3. For the CDR3, the DNA is TGTGCCAGCAGTCAAACAGGGGATCAGCCCCAGCATTTT. Its protein product is CASSQTGDQPQHF.

As DNA, the CDR3 is TGCGCCAGCAGCTTAGACAGAAGGAGTGAAAAACTGTTTTTT. The encoded protein is CASSLDRRSEKLFF. The rearrangement links TRBV5-1 to TRBJ1-4, with D perhaps TRBD1 (5 bases). The CDR3 length is 14 residues. V gave up 2 bases and J gave up 7 bases, with 12 bases separating them. Germline V gene sequence: CDR1 SGHRS, CDR2 YFSETQ.

The rearrangement joins TRBV24-1 to TRBJ2-1, with a weak D call TRBD1 (5 bases). Germline loops: CDR1 KGHDR, CDR2 SFDVKD. The CDR3 is made up of 12 amino acids. V was cut by 6 bases and J by 8 bases, with 10 bases left in between. The CDR3 DNA is TGTGCCACCAGTTTAACAGGATATGAGCAGTTCTTC. It is translated as CATSLTGYEQFF.

The rearrangement uses TRBV7-3 and TRBJ1-2; D is possibly TRBD1 (6 bases). Trimming stripped 5 bases from V and 0 bases from J, with 10 bases between. This CDR3 has 14 amino acids. Germline assignment: CDR1 SGHTA and CDR2 FQGTGA. The DNA of the CDR3 is TGTGCCAGCAGCCCAGGGGCTTCTAACTATGGCTACACCTTC. As protein: CASSPGASNYGYTF.